Listed here are 12 T cell receptor beta chains from one sample, sequenced in a study of blood T cell repertoires in COVID-19. Generated by immunoSEQ multiplex PCR, the TCRdb table keeps only in-frame clones and is missing some. The sample holds 200,000 to 250,000 clones; 70% to 90% are singletons and the top ten take around 1.5%. Sequencing was carried out using peripheral blood. These receptors all come from a man younger than 35 with active or convalescent COVID-19.

This clone was seen only once. CDR3 region: CASSVGLGLGGNEQFF. CDR3 nucleotides: TGTGCCAGCAGCGTCGGTCTGGGGCTAGGAGGGAATGAGCAGTTCTTC. The chain recombines TRBV9 with TRBJ2-1, with a tentative D call TRBD2 (6 bases). The CDR3 extends over 16 amino acids. Germline V gene sequence: CDR1 SGDLS, CDR2 YYNGEE. The ends were cut back, 2 bases at V and 7 bases at J, with 19 bases in the middle.

This sequence joins TRBV5-6 and TRBJ1-3; 7 bases are shared with TRBD1. The CDR3 has 16 residues. Germline values: CDR1 SGHDT, CDR2 YYEEEE. Trimming took 4 bases from V and 0 from J; bases not matched to a gene: 7. CDR3 loop: CASSPGQLSSGNTIYF. CDR3 sequence (DNA): TGTGCCAGCAGCCCGGGACAGCTCAGCTCTGGAAACACCATATATTTT.

The CDR3 DNA reads TGTGCCAGCAGCTTAGATATGGGACAGTCCCAAATCTATGGCTACACCTTC. Protein sequence: CASSLDMGQSQIYGYTF. V usage is TRBV11-2 and J usage is TRBJ1-2; 7 bases fit TRBD1. CDR3 size: 17 residues. Germline CDR1 SGHAT, CDR2 FQNNGV. The ends lost 0 bases at V and 4 bases at J; junction bases unmatched: 11.

A few counts support this clone. The V call is TRBV7-8, the J call TRBJ2-7; TRBD2 is a possible D gene (6 bases). CDR3 length: 16 residues. The germline V and J ends were trimmed by 6 bases and 7 bases, with 25 bases remaining between them. Germline loops: CDR1 SGHVS, CDR2 FQNEAQ. CDR3 region: CASRSGDRDSWREQYF. CDR3 nucleotide sequence: TGTGCCAGCAGATCGGGAGACCGGGACTCCTGGCGAGAGCAGTACTTC. Using reference TRBV7-8 and TRBJ2-7 for the parts outside the CDR3, the full variable domain is GAGVSQSPRYKVAKRGQDVALRCDPISGHVSLFWYQQALGQGPEFLTYFQNEAQLDKSGLPSDRFFAERPEGSVSTLKIQRTQQEDSAVYLCASRSGDRDSWREQYFGPGTRLTVT.

J is TRBJ1-5 and V is TRBV19, with TRBD1 as a possible D gene (5 bases). Germline values: CDR1 LNHDA, CDR2 SQIVND (reference sequence). Trimming removed 9 bases from V and 0 bases from J, with 18 bases in between. This CDR3 comprises 16 residues. CDR3 DNA sequence: TGTGCCAGCACAGGAGCGAGGCAGCCTAGCAATCAGCCCCAGCATTTT. As protein: CASTGARQPSNQPQHF.

This chain links TRBV5-6 with TRBJ1-1; D unresolved. Germline V gives CDR1 SGHDT, CDR2 YYEEEE. Trimming pared 6 bases from V and 1 base from J, leaving 7 bases between. The CDR3 runs to 12 residues. This chain's CDR3 is CASMHRNTEAFF. DNA of the CDR3: TGTGCCAGCATGCACAGGAACACTGAAGCTTTCTTT.

This clone was observed a handful of times. This chain uses TRBV2 with TRBJ2-7; 7 bases match TRBD2. Germline-derived CDR1 and CDR2 are SNHLY and FYNNEI. V dropped 4 bases and J dropped 4; count of bases not matched to a gene: 10. The CDR3 length is 15 residues. CDR3 amino acids: CASSGSGGPGYEQYF. The DNA of the CDR3 is TGTGCCAGCAGTGGATCGGGAGGCCCCGGGTACGAGCAGTACTTC.

V gene TRBV7-6 combines with J gene TRBJ2-1; D might be TRBD1 (5 bases). The CDR3 is 16 amino acids. CDR1 is SGHVS, CDR2 FNYEAQ, per germline. The V and J ends lost 5 bases and 6 bases respectively, with 20 bases between them. The CDR3 DNA sequence: TGTGCCAGCAGCCAGACCCACTGGACATTTTCCAATGAGCAGTTCTTC. Amino acids: CASSQTHWTFSNEQFF. The entire variable domain, with the rest obtained from reference TRBV7-6 and TRBJ2-1, is as follows: GAGVSQSPRYKVTKRGQDVALRCDPISGHVSLYWYRQALGQGPEFLTYFNYEAQQDKSGLPNDRFSAERPEGSISTLTIQRTEQRDSAMYRCASSQTHWTFSNEQFFGPGTRLTVL.

V and J are TRBV4-2 and TRBJ2-5; possibly TRBD2 for D (6 bases). The CDR3 runs to 17 residues. V was clipped by 0 bases and J by 5 bases, with 19 bases between them. Germline CDR1 reads LGHNA; CDR2 reads YNFKEQ. In DNA, the CDR3 is TGTGCCAGCAGCCAAGATTCCTCCCCCGGGAGCGGGGAGACCCAGTACTTC. Encoded protein: CASSQDSSPGSGETQYF.

The chain couples TRBV19 to TRBJ1-2; TRBD1 matches at 8 bases. Germline-derived CDR1 and CDR2 are LNHDA and SQIVND (reference sequence). Trimming at V came to 2 bases and at J to 6 bases, leaving 11 bases not matched to a gene. The CDR3 covers 16 residues. DNA for the CDR3: TGTGCCAGTAGTATACGGACAGGGACAGTGGCCAATGGCTACACCTTC. Its translation is CASSIRTGTVANGYTF.

The chain has TRBV7-8 and TRBJ1-2, with D tentatively TRBD1 (6 bases). Trimming removed 10 bases at V and 2 bases at J, with 14 bases between. CDR3 length equals 13 residues. The germline V gene has CDR1 SGHVS and CDR2 FQNEAQ. CDR3 DNA: TGTGCCACCCTTCGACAGGTGAACTATGGCTACACCTTC. Its translation is CATLRQVNYGYTF.

V gene TRBV10-3 combines with J gene TRBJ2-1; TRBD2 matches at 9 bases. The CDR3 totals 14 residues. V lost 6 bases and J lost 7; bases outside the gene matches: 7. Looked up from germline, CDR1 is ENHRY and CDR2 is SYGVKD. Here the CDR3 reads CAIRGIAGANEQFF. The CDR3 DNA reads as TGTGCCATCAGGGGGATAGCGGGAGCTAATGAGCAGTTCTTC.